This T cell receptor (beta chain) was identified in a study of T cells after yellow fever vaccination (dated 2019 in TCRdb). General notes on the study: Libraries from fractions with low cell numbers were prepared with the SMART-Seq v4 Ultra Low Input RNA kit. To follow T-cell clones before and after both primary and booster YFV17D yellow fever vaccination, bulk TCR alpha and beta repertoires underwent longitudinal sequencing. Two healthy male donors, one aged 18 to 30 and one aged 30 to 39 years, were included in the cohort. Blood was collected at multiple timepoints before and after primary and secondary immunization, and bulk PBMC replicates and cell subsets were isolated. The research as a whole found: Only a couple of donors were included in the study, so the extent to which the findings can be generalized is limited. The secondary T-cell response was found to be weaker but faster than the primary response, with a peak reached on day 5 rather than on day 15. After the booster, most of the clones that had expanded following primary vaccination were detected again (almost 98% of CD4 and around 87% of CD8), which suggests that memory was broadly maintained. A small share of clonotypes was detected in both CD4 and CD8 compartments, with the overlap likely arising from convergent recombination. FACS-sorted repertoires could contain abundant contaminating clonotypes from the bulk population, so computational filtering was required.

Sequencing was performed on an Illumina NovaSeq 6000. Synthesis of TCR cDNA relied on 5'RACE template switching, a step that introduced a universal primer site along with unique molecular identifiers. Priming of cDNA synthesis was performed from both the TCR alpha and TCR beta constant segments. Libraries were amplified in two PCR steps, with sample barcodes and sequencing adapters added in the second step. Sequencing of the libraries was done on either Illumina HiSeq 2500 (2x100 bp) or NovaSeq (2x150 bp). Turning to the authors' computational methods: Reads were demultiplexed and collapsed into UMI consensus sequences with MIGEC, and V(D)J alignment was performed with MiXCR. Using edgeR on replicate PBMC samples, clonotypes were called vaccine-responding if FDR was below 0.01 and the log2 fold change was above 5 up to day 15. CD4 or CD8 identity was assigned to each bulk clonotype according to whether the clonotype was present at higher abundance in the sequenced CD4 repertoire or the sequenced CD8 repertoire. The raw public data were reprocessed by TCRdb itself: fastp quality trimming at Q25, MiXCR clonotype calling, in-frame beta chains only. Rows are combined by CDR3 protein, so each entry shows the most common genes and DNA. The authors' filters were not applied to this entry. In this sample the table shows some 240,000 distinct CDR3 sequences, about 5.2% of which occur a single time. The ten biggest clones cover 3% to 4% of the sample.

The treatment or condition label for this specimen denotes: live attenuated yellow fever vaccine strain. PBMCs were isolated from peripheral blood using a standard Ficoll-Paque protocol. Dynabeads CD4 and CD8 positive selection kits were used to isolate the CD4 and CD8 T-cell fractions. RNA was extracted with TriZol from bulk PBMCs, CD4 and CD8 fractions, and dextramer-positive and dextramer-negative fractions. This clonotype was picked up many times. No antigen is known for it. Base qualities are not recorded, but no much larger clone differs from it by a single base. The sample here was CD4+ T cells sorted from PBMCs, taken on the day of the yellow fever booster vaccination. This TCR was sampled from a man aged 18 to 30 who received the YFV17D yellow fever vaccine.

The CDR3 protein: CAINGERADTQYF. The DNA sequence follows: TGTGCCATCAACGGGGAAAGGGCAGATACGCAGTATTTT. This chain joins TRBV10-3 to TRBJ2-3; a tentative D call is TRBD2 (5 bases match). CDR1 and CDR2 are read off the germline V gene as ENHRY and SYGVKD. CDR3 length: 13 amino acids, cysteine to phenylalanine. Only the CDR3 portion is preserved as DNA: 39 bases, with reading frame beginning at the first base. V was cut back by 7 bases and J by 4 bases, leaving a gap of 12 bases between them.